This T cell receptor beta chain was sequenced in a study of T cell changes during pregnancy in multiple sclerosis. Some clones are missing from TCRdb's copy, which holds only in-frame ones; the method was immunoSEQ multiplex PCR. Among around 73,000 clones listed, roughly 92% were seen once. The germline gives CDR1 LNHDA, CDR2 SQIVND (reference sequence). V dropped 2 bases and J dropped 8 bases, with 16 bases sitting between them. The CDR3 loop spans 16 amino acids. The specimen was peripheral blood, collected in the third trimester of pregnancy. This TCR came from a female donor in good health, enrolled as a control in a pregnancy study. The J gene is TRBJ1-6, the V gene TRBV19, with a tentative D call TRBD1 (5 bases). The CDR3 loop reads CASSITLRGIYSPLHF. CDR3 nucleotide sequence: TGTGCCAGTAGTATAACCCTACGGGGGATTTATTCACCCCTCCACTTT.